The T cell receptor beta chain under discussion was sequenced for a study of CD8+CD57+ T cells in acquired aplastic anemia. Overall study context: Across the sorted CD4+ and CD8+ cells, DNA amounts averaged about 3 ug.

This clonotype was seen more than once but under ten times. There are 16 residues in the CDR3. Germline values: CDR1 SQVTM, CDR2 ANQGSEA. The junction had 8 bases not matched to a gene; V was cut back by 3 bases and J by 5 bases. TCR beta VDJ and CDR3 were profiled, and genomic DNA was the template. MiXCR was run by TCRdb on the reads, yielding one entry per CDR3 protein. The sample includes approximately 170,000 distinct CDR3 sequences, approximately 50% of them seen just once. V gene TRBV29-1 combines with J gene TRBJ2-7, with 15 bases matching TRBD2. The sample consisted of sorted CD4+, CD8+, or CD8+CD57+ T cells (not recorded which) from PBMCs. The source of this sequence is a human donor in good health, serving as a control. CDR3 sequence reads: CSVEGPGLAGGNEQYF. CDR3 DNA: TGCAGCGTTGAGGGACCAGGACTAGCGGGGGGGAACGAGCAGTACTTC.